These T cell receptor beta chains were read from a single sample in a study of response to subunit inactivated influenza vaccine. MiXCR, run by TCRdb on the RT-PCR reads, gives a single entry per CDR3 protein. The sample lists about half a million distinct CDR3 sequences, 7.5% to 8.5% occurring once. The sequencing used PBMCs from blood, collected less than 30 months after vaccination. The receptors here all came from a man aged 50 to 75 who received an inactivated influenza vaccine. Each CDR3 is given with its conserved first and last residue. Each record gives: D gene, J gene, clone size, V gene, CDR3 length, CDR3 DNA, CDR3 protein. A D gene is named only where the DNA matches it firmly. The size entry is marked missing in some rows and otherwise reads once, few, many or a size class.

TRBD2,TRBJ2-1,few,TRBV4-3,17,TGCGCCAGCAGCCCCCGGACTAGCGGACTGGCCTACAATGAGCAGTTCTTC,CASSPRTSGLAYNEQFF
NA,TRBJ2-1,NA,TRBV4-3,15,TGCGCCAGCAGCCAAGTCTGGGACACTCACTGGGGGCAGTTCTTC,CASSQVWDTHWGQFF
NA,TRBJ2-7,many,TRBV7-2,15,TGTGCCAGCAGCCCCCGGGCGGCGAGATCCTACGAGCAGTACTTC,CASSPRAARSYEQYF
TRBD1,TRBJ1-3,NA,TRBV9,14,TGTGCCAGCAGCGTAGGGACAGGGGGGAACACCATATATTTT,CASSVGTGGNTIYF
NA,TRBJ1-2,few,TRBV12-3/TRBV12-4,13,TGTGCCAGCAGTTTAGCAGGGGCTAATGGCTACACCTTC,CASSLAGANGYTF
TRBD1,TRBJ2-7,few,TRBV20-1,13,TGCAGTGCAGATGGACAGGGGGCCTACGAGCAGTACTTC,CSADGQGAYEQYF
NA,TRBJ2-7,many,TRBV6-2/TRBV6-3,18,TGTGCCAGCACCCAACCCCTGGGAATTAGGGGGATATCATCCGAGCAGTACTTC,CASTQPLGIRGISSEQYF
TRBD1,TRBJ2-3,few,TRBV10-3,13,TGTGCCACAATGGGACAGGGAGGGGATACGCAGTATTTT,CATMGQGGDTQYF
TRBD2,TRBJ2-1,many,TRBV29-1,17,TGCAGCGTTGACGCAGGGACTAGCGGGGGGTCATACAATGAGCAGTTCTTC,CSVDAGTSGGSYNEQFF
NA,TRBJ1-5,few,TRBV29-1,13,TGCAGCGTCACCCAGGGGTTCGATCAGCCCCAGCATTTT,CSVTQGFDQPQHF
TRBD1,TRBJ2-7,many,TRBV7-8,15,TGTGCCAGCAGCTCCCGACCCGGGACAGGGTACGAGCAGTACTTC,CASSSRPGTGYEQYF
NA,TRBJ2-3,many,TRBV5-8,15,TGTGCCAGCAGCCGAGGAAGGTCTAGCACAGATACGCAGTATTTT,CASSRGRSSTDTQYF
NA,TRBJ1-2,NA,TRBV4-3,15,TGCGCCAGCAGCCAGTTGATGACAGGAAACTATGGCTACACCTTC,CASSQLMTGNYGYTF
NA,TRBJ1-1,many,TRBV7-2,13,TGTGCCAGCAGCTTTCTTCTGGGCTCTGAAGCTTTCTTT,CASSFLLGSEAFF
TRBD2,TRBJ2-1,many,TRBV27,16,TGTGCCAGCACCGTTTACGGCGGGAGCTCCTACAATGAGCAGTTCTTC,CASTVYGGSSYNEQFF
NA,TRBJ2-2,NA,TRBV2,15,TGTGCCAGCAAAACCCAGGGCGCGAACACCGGGGAGCTGTTTTTT,CASKTQGANTGELFF
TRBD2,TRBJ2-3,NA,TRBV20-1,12,TGCAGTGCCCCTGACCGGGGGGAGGCGCAGTATTTT,CSAPDRGEAQYF
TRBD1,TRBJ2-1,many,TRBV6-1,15,TGTGCCAGCAGCCCGGACAGGAGCTCCTACAATGAGCAGTTCTTC,CASSPDRSSYNEQFF
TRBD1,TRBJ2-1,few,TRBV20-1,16,TGCAGTGCTAGAGAAGGGACAGGGGTGGGGTACAATGAGCAGTTCTTC,CSAREGTGVGYNEQFF
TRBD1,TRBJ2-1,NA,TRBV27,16,TGTGCCAGCAGTTCGTACAGGGGCCCTTGGAACAATGAGCAGTTCTTC,CASSSYRGPWNNEQFF
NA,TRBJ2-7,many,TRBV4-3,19,TGCGCCAGCAGCCAAGATACAGCAGGTGGGGTTTGGGGTCTTCTCGAGCAGTACTTC,CASSQDTAGGVWGLLEQYF
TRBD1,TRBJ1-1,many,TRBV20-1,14,TGCAGTGCCGACAGGGCGATTTCGAGGGGTGAAGCTTTCTTT,CSADRAISRGEAFF
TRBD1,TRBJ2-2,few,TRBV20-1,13,TGCAGTGCTAGGCGACAGGGGACCGGGGAGCTGTTTTTT,CSARRQGTGELFF
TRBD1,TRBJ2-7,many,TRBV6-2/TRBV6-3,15,TGTGCCAGCAGGAAACCCGCAGGGACAGGGGGTAAGCAGTACTTC,CASRKPAGTGGKQYF
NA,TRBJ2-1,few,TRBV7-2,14,TGTGCCAGCAGCTTATATGAACAGGGAAAGGAGCAGTTCTTC,CASSLYEQGKEQFF
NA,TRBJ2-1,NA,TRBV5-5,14,TGTGCCAGCAGCCTGGGGAATCCGGACAATGAGCAGTTCTTC,CASSLGNPDNEQFF
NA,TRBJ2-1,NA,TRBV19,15,TGTGCCAGTAGGGGACTGGACTTGATCTACAATGAGCAGTTCTTC,CASRGLDLIYNEQFF
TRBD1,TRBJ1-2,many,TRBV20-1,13,TGCAGTGCAGGACAGGGAGTTGGCTATGGCTACACCTTC,CSAGQGVGYGYTF
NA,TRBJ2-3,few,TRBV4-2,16,TGTGCCAGCAGCCAATATTCACTATCTGGCACAGATACGCAGTATTTT,CASSQYSLSGTDTQYF
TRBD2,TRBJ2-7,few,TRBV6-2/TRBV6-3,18,TGTGCCAGCAGTTACACACCGGGACTAGAGTTTCGGGGCTACGAGCAGTACTTC,CASSYTPGLEFRGYEQYF
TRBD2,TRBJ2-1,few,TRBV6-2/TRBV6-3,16,TGTGCCAGCAGTCGACTAGCGGGAGGGATCCACAATGAGCAGTTCTTC,CASSRLAGGIHNEQFF
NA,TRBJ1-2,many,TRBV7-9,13,TGTGCCAGCAGCTTAATCGGGACTTATGGCTACACCTTC,CASSLIGTYGYTF
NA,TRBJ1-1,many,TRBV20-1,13,TGCAGTGCTAGAGACTGGGCGAACACTGAAGCTTTCTTT,CSARDWANTEAFF
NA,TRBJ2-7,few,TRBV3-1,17,TGTGCCAGCAGCCATTTCCCGAGCACAGGATTCTCCTACGAGCAGTACTTC,CASSHFPSTGFSYEQYF
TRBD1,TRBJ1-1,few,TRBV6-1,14,TGTGCCAGCACCCAGGGGGCAGGGACCACTGAAGCTTTCTTT,CASTQGAGTTEAFF
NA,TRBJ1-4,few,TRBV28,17,TGTGCCAGCAGTCCACCCCGGGACGCCGCAACTAATGAAAAACTGTTTTTT,CASSPPRDAATNEKLFF
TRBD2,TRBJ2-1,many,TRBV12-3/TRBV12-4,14,TGTGCCAGCAGTTTGGGGCGGGAGCGGGCTGAGCAGTTCTTC,CASSLGRERAEQFF
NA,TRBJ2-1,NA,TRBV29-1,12,TGCAGCGTTGCCAGGGGCGTCAATGAGCAGTTCTTC,CSVARGVNEQFF
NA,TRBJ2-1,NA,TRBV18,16,TGTGCCAGCTCACTCCCGACAGGAAAGTCCTACAATGAGCAGTTCTTC,CASSLPTGKSYNEQFF
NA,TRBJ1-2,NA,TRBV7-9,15,TGTGCCAGCAGCTTAGGAGTCAGGGAGAACTATGGCTACACCTTC,CASSLGVRENYGYTF